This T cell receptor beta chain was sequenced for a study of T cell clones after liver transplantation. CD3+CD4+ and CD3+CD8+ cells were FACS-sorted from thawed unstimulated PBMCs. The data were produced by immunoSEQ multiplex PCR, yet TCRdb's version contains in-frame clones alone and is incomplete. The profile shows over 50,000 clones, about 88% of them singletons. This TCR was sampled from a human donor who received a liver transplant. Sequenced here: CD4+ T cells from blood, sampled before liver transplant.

CDR3 sequence: CASRQGSNNEQFF. CDR3 nucleotides: TGTGCCAGCCGACAGGGGTCAAACAATGAGCAGTTCTTC. The chain recombines TRBV25-1 with TRBJ2-1, with 8 positions matching TRBD1. The germline V gene has CDR1 MGHDK and CDR2 SYGVNS. Germline trimming cut 8 bases from V and 5 bases from J; bases unmatched to any gene: 5. The CDR3 loop spans 13 amino acids. Full variable domain (outside the CDR3, taken from reference TRBV25-1 and TRBJ2-1): EADIYQTPRYLVIGTGKKITLECSQTMGHDKMYWYQQDPGMELHLIHYSYGVNSTEKGDLSSESTVSRIRTEHFPLTLESARPSHTSQYLCASRQGSNNEQFFGPGTRLTVL.